The clone carrying this T cell receptor beta chain was observed a few times. No antigen is known for it. Researchers amplified the TCR beta CDR3 regions from RNA transcripts. First-round RT-PCR of the TCR CDR3 relied on the HTBI primer set. One entry per CDR3 protein, called by TCRdb with MiXCR from the multiplex PCR reads. The sample lists 650,000 to 800,000 distinct CDR3 sequences; nearly 45% were seen once. This sample was taken from a study of T cells in Graves' hyperthyroidism and ophthalmopathy. Broader study findings: The blood repertoire included most of the expanded thyroid clonotypes above 0.001.

This CDR3 spans 16 amino acids. V lost 5 bases and J lost 0; bases outside the gene matches: 6. Germline lookup yields CDR1 SGHTA and CDR2 FQGNSA. The V gene is TRBV7-2, the J gene TRBJ1-4, with 7 bases matching TRBD1. The specimen was peripheral blood or thyroid tissue (not recorded which). This TCR came from an adult man with Graves' disease, either hyperthyroidism or ophthalmopathy (not recorded which). The CDR3 sequence: CASSKGQPATNEKLFF. Here the CDR3 DNA reads TGTGCCAGCAGCAAGGGACAGCCGGCAACTAATGAAAAACTGTTTTTT.